This T cell receptor (beta chain) was retrieved from a study of T-cell reconstitution after alpha-beta-depleted transplantation in children. Study-wide findings and caveats: T-cell numbers and diversity one year post-transplant derived largely from freshly generated T cells. Recipient T cells and thymic progenitors that survived were the source of the high TCRbeta diversity seen at day 60 in some patients. Approximately two months post-transplant, alpha-beta T cells reportedly originated from several hundred expanded graft clones.

The CDR3 totals 15 residues. With V trimmed by 0 bases and J by 4 bases, 3 bases remained unmatched. The germline V gene has CDR1 SGHRS and CDR2 YFSETQ. The TCRbeta library was prepared with unique molecular identifiers. TCRdb processed the PCR reads anew with MiXCR; each CDR3 protein has one entry. Of fewer than 350,000 distinct CDR3 sequences in the sample, over 7.5% were seen once. This clonotype has a count of ten or more. The antigen is not known. Sample: peripheral blood, taken 360 days after TCRalphabeta/CD19-depleted stem cell transplant. The receptor's source is a female patient aged 2 to 10 who had a stem cell transplant for Fanconi anemia, so the T cells may come from the graft donor. The chain recombines TRBV5-1 with TRBJ2-3; 9 bases agree with TRBD2. DNA for the CDR3: TGCGCCAGCAGCTTGGCGGCTAGCGGGGCAGATACGCAGTATTTT. This gives the protein CASSLAASGADTQYF.